Included here is one T cell receptor beta chain sequence, with context. This specimen belongs to a study of blood T cell repertoires in COVID-19. Only in-frame clones appear in the TCRdb table, and some are missing; sequencing was by immunoSEQ multiplex PCR. The sample has around 300,000 clones; roughly 90% are singletons. With 2 bases clipped from V and 0 bases from J, the junction kept 3 bases outside the gene matches. The CDR3 is 15 residues long. Germline lookup yields CDR1 MNHEY and CDR2 SVGAGI. The chain combines TRBV6-5 with TRBJ1-2; TRBD1 aligns across 7 bases. Sequencing input: PBMCs or T cells enriched from blood (not recorded which). The TCR sequence derives from a woman between 18 and 30 years old with acute COVID-19. This CDR3 reads CASSYDGTANYGYTF. The CDR3 DNA follows: TGTGCCAGCAGTTACGACGGGACAGCTAACTATGGCTACACCTTC.